Each of the 32 T cell receptor beta chains below was sequenced from the same sample in a study of T cells in Graves' hyperthyroidism and ophthalmopathy. RNA transcripts were the template for amplifying TCR beta CDR3 regions. TCR CDR3 regions were first amplified by RT-PCR with HTBI primers. One entry per CDR3 protein results from TCRdb running MiXCR on the multiplex PCR reads. The profile shows fewer than 250,000 distinct CDR3 sequences, around 25% of them singletons. The material sequenced was blood. The receptors come from a woman aged 40 to 50 with Graves' ophthalmopathy.

The CDR3 nucleotides are TGTGCCAGCAGTGCTCCCGGGACAGGGCTCGACGAGCAGTACTTC. It translates to CASSAPGTGLDEQYF. This chain joins TRBV12-3 or TRBV12-4 and TRBJ2-7; 9 bases fit TRBD1. V lost 5 bases to trimming and J lost 5 bases; unmatched junction nucleotides: 10. The CDR3 consists of 15 residues.

V usage is TRBV20-1 and J usage is TRBJ2-5; D could derive from TRBD1 or TRBD2 (5 bases each). The CDR3 runs to 15 residues. In germline, CDR1 is DFQATT, CDR2 SNEGSKA (reference sequence). Trimming pared 2 bases from V and 1 base from J, leaving 14 bases between. As DNA, the CDR3 is TGCAGTGCTAGACCCTTCCGGGGCATCCAAGAGACCCAGTACTTC. Residues: CSARPFRGIQETQYF.

The CDR3 reads CAWRVTGGNQPQHF. The CDR3 DNA follows: TGTGCCTGGAGGGTAACAGGGGGCAATCAGCCCCAGCATTTT. The V and J genes are TRBV30 and TRBJ1-5, with 7 bases lining up with TRBD1. Per the germline V gene, CDR1 is GTSNPN and CDR2 is SVGIG (reference sequence). This CDR3 region has 14 residues. The trim removed 3 bases at V and 2 bases at J, leaving 4 bases unmatched. Filled out from reference TRBV30 and TRBJ1-5, the complete variable domain reads SQTIHQWPATLVQPVGSPLSLECTVEGTSNPNLYWYRQAAGRGLQLLFYSVGIGQISSEVPQNLSASRPQDRQFILSSKKLLLSDSGFYLCAWRVTGGNQPQHFGDGTRLSIL.

In this sample, this clonotype turned up many times. The chain employs TRBV30 and TRBJ2-5; no reliable D call. Germline assignment: CDR1 GTSNPN and CDR2 SVGIG (reference sequence). V lost 0 bases and J lost 5, with 10 bases in between. There are 13 residues in the CDR3. The CDR3 bases are TGTGCCTGGAGTGTAAGCCCGCGGGAGACCCAGTACTTC. It is translated as CAWSVSPRETQYF.

This clonotype was picked up many times. The chain links TRBV27 to TRBJ2-7, with D unresolved. Trimming left V 2 bases short and J 3 bases short, with 8 bases between. This CDR3 has 13 residues. The germline V gene has CDR1 MNHEY and CDR2 SMNVEV (reference sequence). CDR3 residues: CASSLAPYYEQYF. The CDR3 DNA is TGTGCCAGCAGTTTAGCCCCTTACTACGAGCAGTACTTC.

This clonotype has at least ten counts. The V gene is TRBV3-1, the J gene TRBJ2-7; 7 bases fit TRBD2. The CDR3 is 15 residues long. CDR1 and CDR2 (germline): LGHDT, YNNKEL (reference sequence). The V segment lost 3 bases and the J segment 2 bases; nucleotides outside the gene matches: 7. CDR3 nucleotides: TGTGCCAGCAGCCATCACGGGAGGCAGGCCTACGAGCAGTACTTC. This translates into CASSHHGRQAYEQYF.

This clonotype was picked up many times. The chain uses TRBV12-3 or TRBV12-4 and TRBJ1-5; D is ambiguous. The CDR3 length is 14 residues. With 3 bases removed from V and 6 bases from J, the gap between germline ends came to 12 bases. This CDR3 reads CASSFKLGSQPQHF. CDR3 coding DNA: TGTGCCAGCAGTTTCAAGTTGGGGAGTCAGCCCCAGCATTTT.

This clonotype has a count of ten or more. V is TRBV29-1 and J is TRBJ2-7; unclear D gene. Germline CDR1 is SQVTM and CDR2 is ANQGSEA. V was cut by 5 bases and J by 3 bases, with 2 bases left in between. The CDR3 totals 9 residues. The CDR3 here is CSVLYEQYF. The CDR3 bases are TGCAGCGTTCTCTACGAGCAGTACTTC.

This clonotype was counted many times. The V gene is TRBV7-2, the J gene TRBJ2-7; perhaps TRBD2 as D (6 bases). With 6 bases removed from V and 0 bases from J, the gap between germline ends came to 9 bases. The CDR3 is made up of 13 amino acids. From germline, CDR1 is SGHTA and CDR2 FQGNSA. The CDR3 sequence is CASRPSDSYEQYF. For the CDR3, the DNA is TGTGCCAGCAGACCTAGCGACTCCTACGAGCAGTACTTC.

This clonotype came up many times. The rearrangement joins TRBV25-1 to TRBJ1-1; TRBD1 agrees at 8 bases. Trimming removed 4 bases from V and 3 bases from J; junction bases left unmatched: 13. The CDR3 is made up of 17 amino acids. Germline lookup yields CDR1 MGHDK and CDR2 SYGVNS. The CDR3 protein is CASSAYPTGARDTEAFF. For the CDR3, the DNA is TGTGCCAGCAGTGCTTACCCGACAGGGGCTCGGGACACTGAAGCTTTCTTT.

This clonotype was seen many times. The chain employs TRBV20-1 and TRBJ1-1; D remains ambiguous. CDR1 DFQATT and CDR2 SNEGSKA come from the germline V gene (reference sequence). Trimming stripped 1 base from V and 1 base from J, with 19 bases between. This CDR3 is built from 17 residues. The CDR3 loop is CSARVMVTPRGNTEAFF. For the CDR3, the DNA is TGCAGTGCTAGAGTTATGGTGACACCGCGTGGGAACACTGAAGCTTTCTTT.

The gene calls are TRBV6-2 or TRBV6-3 and TRBJ2-3; TRBD1 aligns across 8 bases. The junction had 9 bases not matched to a gene; V was cut back by 6 bases and J by 1 base. Germline CDR1 reads MNHEY; CDR2 reads SVGEGT. This CDR3 contains 16 residues. CDR3 sequence (DNA): TGTGCCAGCAGACCGAGACAGGGGATCCGCACAGATACGCAGTATTTT. Translation: CASRPRQGIRTDTQYF.

The chain uses TRBV6-5 and TRBJ1-1; D unclear. This CDR3 region has 14 residues. Trimming stripped 0 bases from V and 4 bases from J, with 9 bases between. Germline V gives CDR1 MNHEY, CDR2 SVGAGI. For the CDR3, the DNA is TGTGCCAGCAGTTACTCGATGGTTGGCACTGAAGCTTTCTTT. This translates into CASSYSMVGTEAFF.

There are many counts of this clonotype. This chain links TRBV5-1 with TRBJ2-7, with 9 bases fitting TRBD2. Germline V gives CDR1 SGHRS, CDR2 YFSETQ. The CDR3 sequence is 16 residues long. V lost 2 bases and J lost 4; bases outside the gene matches: 10. For the CDR3, the DNA is TGCGCCAGCAGCTTCAGTCCGGCGGGAGGGGCTTACGAGCAGTACTTC. Protein sequence: CASSFSPAGGAYEQYF.

This clonotype was recorded many times. This chain uses TRBV6-1 with TRBJ1-2; D not resolved. Germline CDR1 MNHNS, CDR2 SASEGT. The CDR3 totals 13 residues. The V end lost 7 bases, the J end lost 3 bases, and 12 bases lay between the germline ends. The CDR3 nucleotides read TGTGCCAGCACGATGGGGAGGGACTATGGCTACACCTTC. This encodes CASTMGRDYGYTF.

This clonotype showed up many times. The chain employs TRBV29-1 and TRBJ2-2; TRBD2 matches at 7 bases. This CDR3 comprises 15 residues. V gave up 1 base and J gave up 2 bases; unmatched junction bases: 4. In germline, CDR1 is SQVTM, CDR2 ANQGSEA. Here the CDR3 reads CSVEAAGVNTGELFF. The DNA of the CDR3 is TGCAGCGTTGAAGCGGCGGGAGTAAACACCGGGGAGCTGTTTTTT.

The sample holds many counts of this clonotype. The chain is built from TRBV6-1 and TRBJ2-2; D perhaps matches TRBD1 (8 bases). This CDR3 has 19 amino acids. Trimming removed 5 bases from V and 8 bases from J, with 30 bases in between. CDR1 MNHNS and CDR2 SASEGT come from the germline V gene. The CDR3 here is CASSRTHPLDREGLGELFF. In DNA form, the CDR3 reads TGTGCCAGCAGTCGAACACACCCACTGGACAGGGAGGGTTTGGGGGAGCTGTTTTTT.

J is TRBJ2-7 and V is TRBV28; TRBD2 matches 8 bases. This CDR3 is built from 13 residues. V lost 6 bases, J lost 3 bases, and 4 bases stayed unmatched. In germline, CDR1 is MDHEN, CDR2 SYDVKM. CDR3 nucleotide sequence: TGTGCCAGCAGGTATAGCGGGATCTACGAGCAGTACTTC. It translates to CASRYSGIYEQYF.

In this sample, this clonotype turned up many times. The chain uses TRBV19 and TRBJ1-2; D unresolved. CDR3 size: 14 residues. Trimming shortened V by 5 bases and J by 5 bases, and 15 bases separated the two germline ends. The germline CDR1 and CDR2 sequences are LNHDA and SQIVND (reference sequence). This CDR3 reads CASSVAGKGYGYTF. DNA for the CDR3: TGTGCCAGTAGTGTAGCGGGGAAGGGATATGGCTACACCTTC.

This clonotype was picked up many times. The V call is TRBV30, the J call TRBJ1-5; D is unclear. Per the germline V gene, CDR1 is GTSNPN and CDR2 is SVGIG (reference sequence). CDR3 length equals 14 residues. V lost 2 bases to trimming and J lost 0 bases, with 8 bases between them. CDR3 protein: CAWSPQVSNQPQHF. CDR3 nucleotide sequence: TGTGCCTGGAGTCCCCAGGTTAGCAATCAGCCCCAGCATTTT.

At least ten counts were recorded for this clonotype. The chain couples TRBV7-3 to TRBJ2-6; TRBD1 aligns across 9 bases. The CDR3 totals 18 residues. V shed 5 bases and J 2 bases; nucleotides not matched to a gene: 10. Per germline, CDR1 SGHTA and CDR2 FQGTGA. CDR3 DNA sequence: TGTGCCAGCAGCCCTGTCCAGGGACAGGGTGCTGGGGCCAACGTCCTGACTTTC. It yields the protein CASSPVQGQGAGANVLTF. The full variable domain, completed using reference TRBV7-3 and TRBJ2-6, is GAGVSQTPSNKVTEKGKYVELRCDPISGHTALYWYRQSLGQGPEFLIYFQGTGAADDSGLPNDRFFAVRPEGSVSTLKIQRTERGDSAVYLCASSPVQGQGAGANVLTFGAGSRLTVL.

This clonotype was counted at least ten times. The chain couples TRBV12-3 or TRBV12-4 to TRBJ2-2; D not resolved. The V and J ends lost 5 bases and 1 base respectively, with 11 bases between them. The CDR3 length is 15 residues. CDR3 sequence: CASSPTIGNTGELFF. The CDR3 nucleotides are TGTGCCAGCAGTCCAACAATCGGGAACACCGGGGAGCTGTTTTTT.

There are a few counts of this clonotype. The gene calls are TRBV19 and TRBJ1-1; D gene unclear. The length of the CDR3 is 13 residues. V shed 6 bases and J shed 0 bases, with 8 bases lying between them. Germline V lookup: CDR1 LNHDA, CDR2 SQIVND (reference sequence). The CDR3 DNA reads TGTGCCAGTAGAGACATAATGAACACTGAAGCTTTCTTT. This translates into CASRDIMNTEAFF.

The V and J genes are TRBV2 and TRBJ2-2; D is ambiguous. This CDR3 comprises 14 residues. Trimming cost V 8 bases and J 4 bases, with 14 bases left between them. CDR1 SNHLY and CDR2 FYNNEI come from the germline V gene. Here the CDR3 reads CASDVSIGTGELFF. The CDR3 coding sequence is TGTGCCAGCGATGTGTCGATTGGCACCGGGGAGCTGTTTTTT.

A single count supports this clonotype. A much larger clonotype is one base distant, so this may be a read error. The rearrangement uses TRBV7-8 and TRBJ2-7; TRBD2 matches at 7 bases. Per the germline V gene, CDR1 is SGHVS and CDR2 is FQNEAQ. CDR3 length equals 16 residues. With 1 base clipped from V and 4 bases from J, the junction kept 10 bases outside the gene matches. The CDR3 sequence is CASSLDWRRGTYEQYF. For the CDR3, the DNA is TGTGCCAGCAGCTTAGATTGGAGGCGGGGGACTTACGAGCAGTACTTC.

This clonotype showed up many times. The rearrangement links TRBV24-1 to TRBJ2-5, with D perhaps matching TRBD1 (6 bases). Germline V lookup: CDR1 KGHDR, CDR2 SFDVKD. The CDR3 runs 14 residues. V lost 4 bases and J 0 bases, leaving 8 bases between the germline ends. CDR3 loop: CATSETGNQETQYF. CDR3 sequence (DNA): TGTGCCACCAGTGAGACAGGTAACCAAGAGACCCAGTACTTC.

The sample holds a few counts of this clonotype. The V and J genes are TRBV18 and TRBJ1-3, with D maybe TRBD1 (5 bases). Germline lookup yields CDR1 KGHSH and CDR2 LQKENI. The CDR3 consists of 16 residues. V shed 3 bases and J shed 0 bases, with 12 bases lying between them. The CDR3 DNA is TGTGCCAGCTCACCGTTACGGGACGCCTCTGGAAACACCATATATTTT. This encodes CASSPLRDASGNTIYF.

This clonotype has ten or more counts. The CDR3 sequence is CASSEGFEQTFHGYTF. The CDR3 DNA reads TGTGCCAGCAGTGAAGGGTTTGAACAGACCTTCCATGGCTACACCTTC. This chain connects TRBV6-1 to TRBJ1-2; D not resolved. The CDR3 consists of 16 residues. Per the germline V gene, CDR1 is MNHNS and CDR2 is SASEGT. V lost 1 base and J 6 bases, leaving 18 bases between the germline ends.

At least ten counts were recorded for this clonotype. The chain links TRBV28 to TRBJ2-2; no firm D call. V was cut by 3 bases and J by 4 bases, with 6 bases left in between. The CDR3 loop spans 13 amino acids. Germline lookup yields CDR1 MDHEN and CDR2 SYDVKM. The CDR3 loop is CASSLSFTGELFF. Written as DNA, the CDR3 is TGTGCCAGCAGTTTGTCGTTCACCGGGGAGCTGTTTTTT.

This clonotype has ten or more counts. The chain combines TRBV28 with TRBJ1-2; D remains ambiguous. CDR3 length equals 16 residues. Germline V gives CDR1 MDHEN, CDR2 SYDVKM. Deletions cut 4 bases from V and 0 bases from J, with 15 bases between. The CDR3 DNA follows: TGTGCCAGCAGTTCCCCGGCGGGGTCCGCTAACTATGGCTACACCTTC. It encodes CASSSPAGSANYGYTF.

This clonotype appeared many times. CDR3 in amino acids: CASGLALLYVRQTPQHF. The CDR3 bases are TGTGCTAGTGGTTTGGCCCTACTTTACGTGAGGCAGACGCCCCAGCATTTT. The chain links TRBV12-5 to TRBJ1-5, with D unresolved. There are 17 residues in the CDR3. Per germline, CDR1 LGHNT and CDR2 FRNRAP. V was cut by 1 base and J by 9 bases, with 22 bases left in between.

This clonotype was recorded at least ten times. The chain employs TRBV12-3 or TRBV12-4 and TRBJ2-7, with D hard to call. CDR3 size: 13 residues. V dropped 8 bases and J dropped 3 bases, with 14 bases sitting between them. CDR3 amino acids: CASGVSYNYEQYF. The CDR3 DNA reads TGTGCCAGCGGGGTTTCGTATAACTACGAGCAGTACTTC.